This TCR beta chain was obtained from a study of T cell changes during pregnancy in multiple sclerosis. Generated by immunoSEQ multiplex PCR, the TCRdb table keeps only in-frame clones and is missing some. The sample has about 46,000 clones, about 91% seen once; the top ten hold around 9.2%. The CDR3 loop spans 16 amino acids. The trim removed 5 bases at V and 1 base at J, leaving 9 bases unmatched. Germline V gives CDR1 SGHTA, CDR2 FQGTGA. The chain carries TRBV7-3 and TRBJ2-7, with 9 bases fitting TRBD2. The starting material was CD8+ T cells from peripheral blood mononuclear cells, obtained after pregnancy. The TCR sequence derives from a female donor with multiple sclerosis, enrolled in a pregnancy study. The CDR3 reads CASSPNSGGLSYEQYF. The CDR3 nucleotides read TGTGCCAGCAGCCCTAATAGCGGGGGTCTTTCCTACGAGCAGTACTTC.